This TCR beta chain is from a study of cytomegalovirus exposure and HLA in healthy donors. A multiplex PCR was run with 60 Vbeta primers and 13 Jbeta primers. Assay: immunoSEQ multiplex PCR; the TCRdb copy retains only in-frame clones and omits some. This sample has under 200,000 clones; about four fifths occur once, and the top ten carry roughly 14%. Germline V lookup: CDR1 SGHDT, CDR2 YYEEEE. The CDR3 contains 16 residues. V shed 1 base and J 4 bases; nucleotides not matched to a gene: 8. The study's findings and limits: With later analysis, a missense DCLRE1C variant became linked to TCR beta V- and J-gene trimming.

This clone was detected only a few times. Its antigen remains unidentified. Material for sequencing was PBMCs. This chain joins TRBV5-6 and TRBJ2-1, with TRBD2 matching over 7 bases. The receptor comes from a woman aged 25 to 39 in good health and CMV-seropositive. The CDR3, as DNA: TGTGCCAGCAGCTTGACCCTAGCGGAGTTGTACAATGAGCAGTTCTTC. Translating it yields CASSLTLAELYNEQFF.